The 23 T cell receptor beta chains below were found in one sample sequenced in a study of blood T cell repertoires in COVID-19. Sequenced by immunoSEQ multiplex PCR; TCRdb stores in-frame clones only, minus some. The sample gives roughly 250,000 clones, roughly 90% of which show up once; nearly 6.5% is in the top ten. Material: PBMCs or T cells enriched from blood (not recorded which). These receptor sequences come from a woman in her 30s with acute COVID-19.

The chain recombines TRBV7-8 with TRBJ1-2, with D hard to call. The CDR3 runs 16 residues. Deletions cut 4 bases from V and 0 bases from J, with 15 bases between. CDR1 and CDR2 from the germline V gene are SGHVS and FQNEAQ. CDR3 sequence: CASSYPIGSPNYGYTF. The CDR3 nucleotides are TGTGCCAGCAGCTACCCCATAGGGAGCCCTAACTATGGCTACACCTTC.

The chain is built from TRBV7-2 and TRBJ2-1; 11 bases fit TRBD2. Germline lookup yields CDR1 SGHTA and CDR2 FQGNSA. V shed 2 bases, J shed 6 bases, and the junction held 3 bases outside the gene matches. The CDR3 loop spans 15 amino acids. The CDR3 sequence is CASSLLAGGFNEQFF. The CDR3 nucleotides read TGTGCCAGCAGCTTACTAGCGGGAGGATTCAATGAGCAGTTCTTC.

The CDR3 DNA follows: TGTGCCAGCAGTCCACACAGGTTTAGGATTGACACCGGGGAGCTGTTTTTT. Protein sequence: CASSPHRFRIDTGELFF. The chain couples TRBV25-1 to TRBJ2-2, with TRBD1 as a possible D gene (5 bases). The CDR3 loop spans 17 amino acids. Looked up from germline, CDR1 is MGHDK and CDR2 is SYGVNS. V lost 5 bases, J lost 3 bases, and 19 bases lay in between.

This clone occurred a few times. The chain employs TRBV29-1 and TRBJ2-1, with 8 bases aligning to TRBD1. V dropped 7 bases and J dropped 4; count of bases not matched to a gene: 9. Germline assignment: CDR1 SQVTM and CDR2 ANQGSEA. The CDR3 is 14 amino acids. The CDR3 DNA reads TGCAGCGGCCGCGACAGGGGCTTGTACAATGAGCAGTTCTTC. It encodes CSGRDRGLYNEQFF.

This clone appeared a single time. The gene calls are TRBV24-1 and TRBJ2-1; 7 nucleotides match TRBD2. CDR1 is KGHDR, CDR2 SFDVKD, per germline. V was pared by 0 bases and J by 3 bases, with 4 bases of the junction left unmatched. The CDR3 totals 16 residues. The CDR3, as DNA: TGTGCCACCAGTGATTTGGACGGGGGGAACTACAATGAGCAGTTCTTC. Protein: CATSDLDGGNYNEQFF.

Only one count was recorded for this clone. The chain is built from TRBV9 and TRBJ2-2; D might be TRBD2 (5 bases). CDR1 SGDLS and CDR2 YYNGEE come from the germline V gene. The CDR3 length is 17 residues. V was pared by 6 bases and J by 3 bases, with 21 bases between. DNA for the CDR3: TGTGCCAGCAACCCCTCTGAGAAGGAGGTGGACACCGGGGAGCTGTTTTTT. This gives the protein CASNPSEKEVDTGELFF.

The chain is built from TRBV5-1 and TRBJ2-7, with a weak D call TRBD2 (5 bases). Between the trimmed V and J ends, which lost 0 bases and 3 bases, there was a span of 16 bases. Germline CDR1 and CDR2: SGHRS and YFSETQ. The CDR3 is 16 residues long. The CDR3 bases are TGCGCCAGCAGCTTGGACGGGATGCCTAGGAACTACGAGCAGTACTTC. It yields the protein CASSLDGMPRNYEQYF.

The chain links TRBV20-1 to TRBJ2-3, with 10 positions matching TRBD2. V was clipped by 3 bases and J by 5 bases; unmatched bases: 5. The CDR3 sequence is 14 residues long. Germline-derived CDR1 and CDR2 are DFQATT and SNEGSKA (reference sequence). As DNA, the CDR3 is TGCAGTGCTAGTGAGCGGGGGGGCCGAGATACGCAGTATTTT. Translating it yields CSASERGGRDTQYF.

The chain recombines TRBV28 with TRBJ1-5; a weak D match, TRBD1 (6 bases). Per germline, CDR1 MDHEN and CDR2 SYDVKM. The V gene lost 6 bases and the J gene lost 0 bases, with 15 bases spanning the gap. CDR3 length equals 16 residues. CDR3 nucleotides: TGTGCCAGCAGGATCACAGGGCCCCTTAGCAATCAGCCCCAGCATTTT. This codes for CASRITGPLSNQPQHF.

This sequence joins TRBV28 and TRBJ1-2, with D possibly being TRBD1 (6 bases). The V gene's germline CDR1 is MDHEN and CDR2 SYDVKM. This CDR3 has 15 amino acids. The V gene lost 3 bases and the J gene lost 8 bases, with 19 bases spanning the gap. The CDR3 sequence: CASSFVQGKTKGYTF. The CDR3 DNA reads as TGTGCCAGCAGTTTTGTTCAGGGGAAAACTAAGGGCTACACCTTC.

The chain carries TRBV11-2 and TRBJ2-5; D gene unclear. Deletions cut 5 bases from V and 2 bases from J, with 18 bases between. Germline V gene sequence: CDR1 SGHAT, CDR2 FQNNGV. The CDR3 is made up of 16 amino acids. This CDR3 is CASSHHPLAHQETQYF. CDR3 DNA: TGTGCCAGCAGCCACCACCCCCTGGCCCATCAAGAGACCCAGTACTTC.

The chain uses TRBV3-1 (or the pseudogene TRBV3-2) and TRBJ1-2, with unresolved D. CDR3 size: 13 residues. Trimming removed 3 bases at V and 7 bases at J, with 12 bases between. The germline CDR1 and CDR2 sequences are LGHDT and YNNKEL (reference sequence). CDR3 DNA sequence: TGTGCCAGCAGCCACCGAAATCGGGGTGGCTACACCTTC. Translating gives CASSHRNRGGYTF.

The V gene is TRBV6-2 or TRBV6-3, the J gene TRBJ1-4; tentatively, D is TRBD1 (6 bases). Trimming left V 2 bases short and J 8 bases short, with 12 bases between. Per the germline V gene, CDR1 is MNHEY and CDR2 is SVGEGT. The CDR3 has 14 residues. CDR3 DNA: TGTGCCAGCAGTTACGTGGCAGGGGTGGAAAAACTGTTTTTT. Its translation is CASSYVAGVEKLFF.

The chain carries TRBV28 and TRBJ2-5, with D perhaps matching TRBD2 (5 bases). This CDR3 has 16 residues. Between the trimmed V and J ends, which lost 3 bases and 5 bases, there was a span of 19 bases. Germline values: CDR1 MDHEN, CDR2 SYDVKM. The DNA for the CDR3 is TGTGCCAGCAGTTTTTTTCAAAGTGGGAGACCGGAGACCCAGTACTTC. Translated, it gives CASSFFQSGRPETQYF.

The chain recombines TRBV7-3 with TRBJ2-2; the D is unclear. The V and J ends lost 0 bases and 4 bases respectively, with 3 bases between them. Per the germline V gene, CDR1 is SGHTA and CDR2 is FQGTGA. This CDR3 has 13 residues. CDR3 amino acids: CASSLTGTGELFF. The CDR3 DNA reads TGTGCCAGCAGCTTAACCGGCACCGGGGAGCTGTTTTTT.

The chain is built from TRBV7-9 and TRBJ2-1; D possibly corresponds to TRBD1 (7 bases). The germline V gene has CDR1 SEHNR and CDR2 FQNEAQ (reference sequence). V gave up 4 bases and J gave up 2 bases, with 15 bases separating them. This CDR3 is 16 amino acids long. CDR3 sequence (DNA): TGTGCCAGCAGCTCAGGGTGCAGGGGGGCCTACAATGAGCAGTTCTTC. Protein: CASSSGCRGAYNEQFF.

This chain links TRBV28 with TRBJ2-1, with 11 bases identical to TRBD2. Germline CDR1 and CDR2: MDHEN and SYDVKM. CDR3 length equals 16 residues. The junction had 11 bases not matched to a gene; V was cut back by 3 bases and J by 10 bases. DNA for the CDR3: TGTGCCAGCAGTTTGCATAGCGGGAGGGCAGATCACGAGCAGTTCTTC. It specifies CASSLHSGRADHEQFF.

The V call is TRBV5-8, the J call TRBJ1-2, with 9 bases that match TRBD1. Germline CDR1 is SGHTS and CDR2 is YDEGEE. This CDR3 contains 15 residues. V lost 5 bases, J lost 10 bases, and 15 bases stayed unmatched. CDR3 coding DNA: TGTGCCAGCAGGCGTACAGGGGGCGGAACGGAGCCCTACACCTTC. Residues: CASRRTGGGTEPYTF.

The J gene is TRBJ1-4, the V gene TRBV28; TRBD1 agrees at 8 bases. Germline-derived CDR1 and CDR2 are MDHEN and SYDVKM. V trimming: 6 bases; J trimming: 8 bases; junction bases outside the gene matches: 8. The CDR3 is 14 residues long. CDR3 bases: TGTGCCAGCAGCAAACAGGGGGGGAGGGAAAAACTGTTTTTT. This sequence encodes CASSKQGGREKLFF.

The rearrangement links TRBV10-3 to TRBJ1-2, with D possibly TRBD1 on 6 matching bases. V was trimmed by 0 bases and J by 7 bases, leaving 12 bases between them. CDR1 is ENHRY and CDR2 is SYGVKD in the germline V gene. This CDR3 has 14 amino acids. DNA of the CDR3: TGTGCCATCAGTGAGTCTGAACAGGGACCTGGCTACACCTTC. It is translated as CAISESEQGPGYTF.

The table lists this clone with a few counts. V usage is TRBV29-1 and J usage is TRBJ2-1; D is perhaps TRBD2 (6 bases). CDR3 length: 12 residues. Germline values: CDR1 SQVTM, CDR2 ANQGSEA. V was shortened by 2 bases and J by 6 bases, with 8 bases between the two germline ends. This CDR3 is CSVEPGGNEQFF. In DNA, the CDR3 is TGCAGCGTTGAACCCGGGGGCAATGAGCAGTTCTTC.

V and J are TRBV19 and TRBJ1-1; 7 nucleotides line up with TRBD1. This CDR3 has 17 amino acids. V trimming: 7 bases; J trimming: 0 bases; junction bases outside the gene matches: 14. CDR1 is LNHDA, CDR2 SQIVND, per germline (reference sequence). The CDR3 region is CASTLLSGQTMNTEAFF. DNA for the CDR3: TGTGCCAGTACCCTCCTCTCGGGACAGACAATGAACACTGAAGCTTTCTTT.

In nucleotides, the CDR3 is TGTGCCAGCTCATTTTCGGGGGGTTCCTACAATGAGCAGTTCTTC. Residues: CASSFSGGSYNEQFF. The chain is built from TRBV18 and TRBJ2-1; 7 nucleotides match TRBD2. Germline V gene data show CDR1 as KGHSH and CDR2 as LQKENI. After removal of 5 bases from V and 1 base from J, the junction contained 5 bases not matched to a gene. The CDR3 sequence is 15 residues long.